The TCR beta chain under discussion was sequenced for a study of CD8 T cells in Susac syndrome. Study-level points and caveats: The authors acknowledged that their TCR sequencing and HLA analysis involved a relatively small number of individuals.

Random hexamers served to reverse transcribe roughly 0.45 to 1 ug RNA. The authors amplified TCR beta CDR3 across 54 Vbeta and 13 Jbeta using immunoSEQ multiplex PCR. Using its own MiXCR run on the immunoSEQ multiplex PCR reads, TCRdb lists one record per CDR3 protein. The table includes 400,000 to 550,000 distinct CDR3 sequences, around 85% detected once. Blood CD8+ and CD4+ T cells underwent high-throughput TCR beta sequencing. The authors negatively isolated CD8+ and CD4+ T cells and FACS-enriched TEMRA cells. The CDR3 consists of 14 residues. Trimming took 0 bases from V and 3 from J, leaving 8 bases between them. CDR1 and CDR2 (germline): SGHAT, FQNNGV. With respect to this clonotype: The target antigen is unknown.

This TCR derives from a human donor with multiple sclerosis. The V call is TRBV11-2, the J call TRBJ1-1; possibly TRBD1 for D (6 bases). Material for sequencing was CD8+ T cells from PBMCs. The CDR3: CASSLEGGHTEAFF. The DNA for the CDR3 is TGTGCCAGCAGCTTAGAAGGGGGACACACTGAAGCTTTCTTT.